Listed here are 22 T cell receptor beta chains from one sample, sequenced in a study of blood T cell repertoires in COVID-19. The table came from immunoSEQ multiplex PCR; TCRdb's copy has only in-frame clones and leaves some out. The sample consists of about 190,000 clones, roughly three quarters of them appearing once. Sequencing was performed on PBMCs or T cells enriched from blood (not recorded which). The source is a woman in her fifties or sixties with acute COVID-19.

This rearrangement joins TRBV6-5 to TRBJ1-2; tentatively, D is TRBD1 (5 bases). Germline V gene data show CDR1 as MNHEY and CDR2 as SVGAGI. V was pared by 4 bases and J by 13 bases, with 13 bases between. The CDR3 runs to 11 residues. CDR3 sequence (DNA): TGTGCCAGCAGTTCCGGGGGGGAATCCACCTTC. This encodes CASSSGGESTF.

The CDR3 nucleotides are TGTGCCAGCTCCCTGACGGGTACTAACTATGGCTACACCTTC. Its protein is CASSLTGTNYGYTF. V gene TRBV5-5 combines with J gene TRBJ1-2; D uncertain. Germline values: CDR1 SGHKS, CDR2 YYEKEE (reference sequence). CDR3 length equals 14 residues. V gave up 7 bases and J gave up 0 bases, with 13 bases separating them.

The chain couples TRBV6-6 to TRBJ2-7; D is perhaps TRBD1 (5 bases). Trimming cost V 2 bases and J 7 bases, with 15 bases left between them. The CDR3 runs to 14 residues. Germline V CDR1 and CDR2: MNHNY, SVGAGI (reference sequence). The CDR3 nucleotides are TGTGCCAGCAGTTACATGGGGCAGTCCGTGGAGCAGTACGTC. Translating gives CASSYMGQSVEQYV.

The chain joins TRBV25-1 to TRBJ2-3; TRBD2 aligns across 12 bases. CDR1 is MGHDK, CDR2 SYGVNS, per germline. The trim removed 4 bases at V and 12 bases at J, leaving 5 bases unmatched. This CDR3 has 13 residues. CDR3 sequence reads: CASSGWTSGDQYF. CDR3 coding DNA: TGTGCCAGCAGTGGTTGGACTAGCGGGGACCAGTATTTT.

The genes are TRBV2 and TRBJ2-7, with D maybe TRBD1 (7 bases). V was clipped by 7 bases and J by 1 base, with 14 bases between them. This CDR3 spans 14 amino acids. From germline, CDR1 is SNHLY and CDR2 FYNNEI. CDR3 nucleotide sequence: TGTGCCAGCAAAGACAGGGCGGGATCCTACGAGCAGTACGTC. Translating gives CASKDRAGSYEQYV.

A single count supports this clone. The chain recombines TRBV5-1 with TRBJ2-3; D is uncertain. The CDR3 contains 15 residues. CDR1 is SGHRS and CDR2 is YFSETQ in the germline V gene. V dropped 0 bases and J dropped 1 base, with 9 bases sitting between them. The CDR3 nucleotides are TGCGCCAGCAGCTTGGCCCACGCGGGCACAGATACGCAGTATTTT. Residues: CASSLAHAGTDTQYF.

The rearrangement links TRBV28 to TRBJ1-2; unclear D gene. In germline, CDR1 is MDHEN, CDR2 SYDVKM. Trimming took off 6 bases at V and 3 bases at J, with 17 bases between the two ends. The CDR3 runs 15 residues. The CDR3 sequence: CASSRREGVHYGYTF. The CDR3 DNA follows: TGTGCCAGCAGCCGTAGGGAGGGAGTGCACTATGGCTACACCTTC.

This clone was seen more than once but under ten times. The gene calls are TRBV3-1 (or the pseudogene TRBV3-2) and TRBJ1-1; D not certain. The V end lost 4 bases, the J end lost 7 bases, and 19 bases lay between the germline ends. CDR1 LGHDT and CDR2 YNNKEL come from the germline V gene (reference sequence). The CDR3 extends over 15 amino acids. The CDR3 sequence: CASSRTFLQAVEAFF. DNA of the CDR3: TGTGCCAGCAGCCGTACCTTTCTGCAGGCAGTTGAAGCTTTCTTT.

The table lists this clone with a few counts. The chain uses TRBV4-1 and TRBJ1-5, with unresolved D. The CDR3 is 14 residues long. CDR1 and CDR2 (germline): MGHRA, YSYEKL. Trimming removed 1 base from V and 7 bases from J, with 11 bases in between. In nucleotides, the CDR3 is TGCGCCAGCAGCCAAGTAGGGAGTAACCAGCCCCAGCATTTT. It is translated as CASSQVGSNQPQHF.

This chain uses TRBV3-1 (or the pseudogene TRBV3-2) with TRBJ1-1; no clear D gene. Trimming stripped 2 bases from V and 2 bases from J, with 6 bases between. Germline V gene sequence: CDR1 LGHDT, CDR2 YNNKEL (reference sequence). This CDR3 has 13 residues. DNA for the CDR3: TGTGCCAGCAGCCAACAGATTAACACTGAAGCTTTCTTT. Amino acids: CASSQQINTEAFF.

The rearrangement uses TRBV6-4 and TRBJ2-3; D is uncertain. V was trimmed by 4 bases and J by 0 bases, leaving 5 bases between them. Per the germline V gene, CDR1 is MRHNA and CDR2 is SNTAGT. This CDR3 spans 13 amino acids. The CDR3 is CASSGSSTDTQYF. The CDR3 DNA reads TGTGCCAGCAGTGGTTCTAGCACAGATACGCAGTATTTT.

The rearrangement links TRBV4-3 to TRBJ1-1, with TRBD1 matching over 8 bases. V shed 4 bases and J 0 bases; nucleotides not matched to a gene: 10. CDR1 is LGHNA and CDR2 is YSLEER in the germline V gene. The CDR3 runs to 17 residues. CDR3 DNA: TGCGCCAGCAGCCCTGGAACCCGGACAGGGATGAACACTGAAGCTTTCTTT. Translating gives CASSPGTRTGMNTEAFF.

J is TRBJ2-1 and V is TRBV9, with 7 positions matching TRBD2. V was pared by 4 bases and J by 4 bases, with 5 bases of the junction left unmatched. The CDR3 totals 14 residues. In germline, CDR1 is SGDLS, CDR2 YYNGEE. CDR3 in amino acids: CASSSQRGYNEQFF. Here the CDR3 DNA reads TGTGCCAGCAGCTCTCAGCGGGGATACAATGAGCAGTTCTTC.

V gene TRBV28 combines with J gene TRBJ2-1, with 9 nucleotides matching TRBD1. Looked up from germline, CDR1 is MDHEN and CDR2 is SYDVKM. This CDR3 is 18 amino acids long. V shed 2 bases and J 6 bases; nucleotides not matched to a gene: 14. The CDR3 DNA sequence: TGTGCCAGCAGTTTACACCCCTCCGGGACAGGGACCCCCAATGAGCAGTTCTTC. Translation: CASSLHPSGTGTPNEQFF. The full variable domain, with the rest looked up from reference TRBV28 and TRBJ2-1, is DVKVTQSSRYLVKRTGEKVFLECVQDMDHENMFWYRQDPGLGLRLIYFSYDVKMKEKGDIPEGYSVSREKKERFSLILESASTNQTSMYLCASSLHPSGTGTPNEQFFGPGTRLTVL.

The chain uses TRBV19 and TRBJ2-1; 8 bases line up with TRBD2. The junction had 10 bases not matched to a gene; V was cut back by 5 bases and J by 4 bases. The CDR3 contains 16 residues. Germline-derived CDR1 and CDR2 are LNHDA and SQIVND (reference sequence). The CDR3 is CASSDPGLGDYNEQFF. DNA for the CDR3: TGTGCCAGTAGTGACCCGGGACTAGGGGATTACAATGAGCAGTTCTTC.

The chain is built from TRBV5-5 and TRBJ1-5, with TRBD1 as a possible D gene (6 bases). Germline V gives CDR1 SGHKS, CDR2 YYEKEE (reference sequence). CDR3 length equals 18 residues. Trimming shortened V by 3 bases and J by 0 bases, and 19 bases separated the two germline ends. Here the CDR3 reads CASSSRVSGTNSNQPQHF. Here the CDR3 DNA reads TGTGCCAGCAGCTCGCGAGTCTCGGGGACAAATAGCAATCAGCCCCAGCATTTT.

This sequence joins TRBV10-1 and TRBJ1-6; D gene ambiguous. This CDR3 is 15 amino acids long. Germline CDR1 WNHNN, CDR2 SYGVQD (reference sequence). V shed 2 bases and J shed 7 bases, with 12 bases lying between them. The CDR3 coding sequence is TGCGCCAGCAGTGAGGATCCTGGGCCGAATTCACCCCTCCACTTT. This translates into CASSEDPGPNSPLHF.

This chain uses TRBV28 with TRBJ2-7, with 8 bases lining up with TRBD1. CDR1 is MDHEN and CDR2 is SYDVKM in the germline V gene. The junction had 2 bases not matched to a gene; V was cut back by 5 bases and J by 2 bases. The CDR3 totals 13 residues. The CDR3 DNA reads as TGTGCCAGCAGTCCGGACAGGGCCTACGAGCAGTACGTC. Encoded protein: CASSPDRAYEQYV.

The gene calls are TRBV6-5 and TRBJ1-2; 7 nucleotides align to TRBD1. Germline CDR1 reads MNHEY; CDR2 reads SVGAGI. J was trimmed by 4 bases and V by 6 bases; bases with no gene match: 11. CDR3 length: 15 amino acids. The CDR3 DNA is TGTGCCAGCAGATCCATGACAGGGAGGTCCTATGGCTACACCTTC. Encoded protein: CASRSMTGRSYGYTF.

In DNA form, the CDR3 reads TGTGCCAGCAGCCCTAGCGGGCTGGGGCACTATGGCTACACCTTC. Its protein product is CASSPSGLGHYGYTF. The gene calls are TRBV7-6 and TRBJ1-2; D perhaps matches TRBD1 (5 bases). This CDR3 contains 15 residues. Between the trimmed V and J ends, which lost 5 bases and 3 bases, there was a span of 16 bases. From germline, CDR1 is SGHVS and CDR2 FNYEAQ.

J is TRBJ1-1 and V is TRBV20-1; no definite D call. Trimming cost V 6 bases and J 3 bases, with 8 bases left between them. There are 11 residues in the CDR3. CDR1 and CDR2 from the germline V gene are DFQATT and SNEGSKA (reference sequence). CDR3 nucleotide sequence: TGCAGTGCCGAGGCGGACACTGAAGCTTTCTTT. This sequence encodes CSAEADTEAFF.

The chain recombines TRBV2 with TRBJ2-3; TRBD2 is a possible D gene (5 bases). Germline CDR1 is SNHLY and CDR2 is FYNNEI. Trimming removed 8 bases at V and 4 bases at J, with 10 bases between. CDR3 length equals 12 residues. The chain's CDR3 is CASAGDPDTQYF. CDR3 bases: TGTGCCAGCGCCGGGGATCCAGATACGCAGTATTTT.